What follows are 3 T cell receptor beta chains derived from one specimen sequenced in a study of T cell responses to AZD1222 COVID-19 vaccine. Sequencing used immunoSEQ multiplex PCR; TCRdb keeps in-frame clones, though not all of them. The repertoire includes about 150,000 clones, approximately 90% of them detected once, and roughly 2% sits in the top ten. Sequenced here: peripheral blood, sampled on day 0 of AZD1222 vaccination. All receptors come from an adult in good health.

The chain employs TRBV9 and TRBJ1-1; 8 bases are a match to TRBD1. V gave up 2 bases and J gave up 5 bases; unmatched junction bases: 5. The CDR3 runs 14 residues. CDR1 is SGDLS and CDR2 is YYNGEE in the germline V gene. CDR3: CASSVWTGTTEAFF. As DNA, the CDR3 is TGTGCCAGCAGCGTTTGGACAGGGACTACTGAAGCTTTCTTT.

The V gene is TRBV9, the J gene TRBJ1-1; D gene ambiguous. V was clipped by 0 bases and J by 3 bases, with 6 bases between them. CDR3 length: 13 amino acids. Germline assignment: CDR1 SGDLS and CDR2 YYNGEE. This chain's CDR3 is CASSVEVDTEAFF. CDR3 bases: TGTGCCAGCAGCGTAGAGGTGGACACTGAAGCTTTCTTT.

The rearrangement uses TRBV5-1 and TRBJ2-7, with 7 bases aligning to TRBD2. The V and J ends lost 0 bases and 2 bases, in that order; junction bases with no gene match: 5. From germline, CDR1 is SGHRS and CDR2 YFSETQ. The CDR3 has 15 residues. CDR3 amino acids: CASSLGGLGAYEQYF. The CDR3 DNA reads TGCGCCAGCAGCTTGGGAGGACTAGGGGCCTACGAGCAGTACTTC.